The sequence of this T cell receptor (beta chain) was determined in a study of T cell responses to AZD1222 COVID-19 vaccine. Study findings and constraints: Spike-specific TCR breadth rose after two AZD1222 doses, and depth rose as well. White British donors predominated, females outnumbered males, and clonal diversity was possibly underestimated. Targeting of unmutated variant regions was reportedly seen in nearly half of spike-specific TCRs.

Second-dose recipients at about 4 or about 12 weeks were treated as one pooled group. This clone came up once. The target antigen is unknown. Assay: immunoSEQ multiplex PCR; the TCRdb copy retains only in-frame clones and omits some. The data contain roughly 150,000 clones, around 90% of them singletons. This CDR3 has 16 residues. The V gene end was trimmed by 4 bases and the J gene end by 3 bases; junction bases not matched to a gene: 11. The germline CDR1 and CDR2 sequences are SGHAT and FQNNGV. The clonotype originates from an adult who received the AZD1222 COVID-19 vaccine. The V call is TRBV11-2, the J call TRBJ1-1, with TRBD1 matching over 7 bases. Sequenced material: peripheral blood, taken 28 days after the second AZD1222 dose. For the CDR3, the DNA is TGTGCCAGCAGCTATGGGACTCGACAGGGTGACACTGAAGCTTTCTTT. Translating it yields CASSYGTRQGDTEAFF.